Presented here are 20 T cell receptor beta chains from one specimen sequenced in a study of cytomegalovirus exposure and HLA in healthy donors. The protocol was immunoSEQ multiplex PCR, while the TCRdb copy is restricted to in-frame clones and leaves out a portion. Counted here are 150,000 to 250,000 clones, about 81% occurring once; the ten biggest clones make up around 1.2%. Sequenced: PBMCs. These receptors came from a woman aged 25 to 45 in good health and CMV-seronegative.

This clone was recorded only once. CDR3 bases: TGCGCCAGCAGCCCGGGGGGTGGGGACGCTAACTATGGCTACACCTTC. This sequence encodes CASSPGGGDANYGYTF. The chain carries TRBV5-1 and TRBJ1-2; D might be TRBD1 (5 bases). V dropped 4 bases and J dropped 0 bases, with 16 bases sitting between them. Germline V gene lookup returns CDR1 SGHRS and CDR2 YFSETQ. The CDR3 is 16 residues long.

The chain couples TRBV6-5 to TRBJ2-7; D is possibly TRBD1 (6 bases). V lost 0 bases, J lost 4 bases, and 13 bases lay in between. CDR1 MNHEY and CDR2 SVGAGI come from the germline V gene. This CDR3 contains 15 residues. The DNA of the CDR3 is TGTGCCAGCAGTTACTCCCTCCGGGACAAATACGAGCAGTACTTC. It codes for CASSYSLRDKYEQYF.

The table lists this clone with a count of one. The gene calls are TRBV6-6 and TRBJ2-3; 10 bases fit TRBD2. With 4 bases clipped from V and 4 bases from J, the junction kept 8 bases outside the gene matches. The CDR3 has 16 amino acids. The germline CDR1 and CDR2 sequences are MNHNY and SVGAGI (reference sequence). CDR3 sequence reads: CASSSGLAPISDTQYF. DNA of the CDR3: TGTGCCAGCAGTTCGGGACTAGCGCCTATTTCAGATACGCAGTATTTT.

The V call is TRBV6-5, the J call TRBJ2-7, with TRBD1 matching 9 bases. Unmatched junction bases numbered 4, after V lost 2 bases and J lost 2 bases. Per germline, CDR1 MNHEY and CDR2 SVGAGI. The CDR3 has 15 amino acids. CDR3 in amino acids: CASSYARDRAYEQYF. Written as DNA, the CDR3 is TGTGCCAGCAGTTACGCCCGGGACAGGGCCTACGAGCAGTACTTC.

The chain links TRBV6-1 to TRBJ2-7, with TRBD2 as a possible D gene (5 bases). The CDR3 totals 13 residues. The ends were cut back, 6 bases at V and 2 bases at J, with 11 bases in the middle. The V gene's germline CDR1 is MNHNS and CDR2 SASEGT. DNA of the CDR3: TGTGCCAGCAGCCTCCGGGGTACCTACGAGCAGTACTTC. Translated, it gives CASSLRGTYEQYF.

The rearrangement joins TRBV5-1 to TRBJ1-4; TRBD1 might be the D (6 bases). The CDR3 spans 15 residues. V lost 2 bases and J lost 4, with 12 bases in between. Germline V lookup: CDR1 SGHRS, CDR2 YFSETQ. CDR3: CASSFPDRLNEKLFF. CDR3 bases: TGCGCCAGCAGCTTCCCTGACAGGCTTAATGAAAAACTGTTTTTT.

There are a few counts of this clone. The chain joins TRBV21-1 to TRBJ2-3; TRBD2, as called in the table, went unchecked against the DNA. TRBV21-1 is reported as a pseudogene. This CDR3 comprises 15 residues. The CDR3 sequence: CASRASSGYTDTQYF. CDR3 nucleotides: TGTGCCAGCAGAGCGTCTAGCGGGTACACAGATACGCAGTATTTT.

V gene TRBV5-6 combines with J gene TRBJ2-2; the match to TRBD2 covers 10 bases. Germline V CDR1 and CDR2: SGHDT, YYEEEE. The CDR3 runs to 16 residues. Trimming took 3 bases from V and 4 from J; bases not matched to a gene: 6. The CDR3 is CASSYTSGIPTGELFF. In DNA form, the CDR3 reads TGTGCCAGCAGCTATACTAGCGGGATACCCACCGGGGAGCTGTTTTTT. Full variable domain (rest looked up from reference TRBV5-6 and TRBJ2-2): DAGVTQSPTHLIKTRGQQVTLRCSPKSGHDTVSWYQQALGQGPQFIFQYYEEEERQRGNFPDRFSGHQFPNYSSELNVNALLLGDSALYLCASSYTSGIPTGELFFGEGSRLTVL.

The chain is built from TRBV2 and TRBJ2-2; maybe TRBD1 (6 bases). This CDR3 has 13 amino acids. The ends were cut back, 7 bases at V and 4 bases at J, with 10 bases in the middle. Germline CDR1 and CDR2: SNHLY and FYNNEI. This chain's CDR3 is CASKGVGTGELFF. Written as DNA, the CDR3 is TGTGCCAGCAAGGGGGTGGGCACCGGGGAGCTGTTTTTT.

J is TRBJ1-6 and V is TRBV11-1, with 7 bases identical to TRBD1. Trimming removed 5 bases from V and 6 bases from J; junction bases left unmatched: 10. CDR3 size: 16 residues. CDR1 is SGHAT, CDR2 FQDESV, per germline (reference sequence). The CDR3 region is CASSPRGPTFNSPLHF. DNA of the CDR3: TGTGCCAGCAGCCCAAGGGGGCCTACTTTTAATTCACCCCTCCACTTT. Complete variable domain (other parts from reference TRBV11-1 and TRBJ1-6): EAEVAQSPRYKITEKSQAVAFWCDPISGHATLYWYRQILGQGPELLVQFQDESVVDDSQLPKDRFSAERLKGVDSTLKIQPAELGDSAMYLCASSPRGPTFNSPLHFGNGTRLTVT.

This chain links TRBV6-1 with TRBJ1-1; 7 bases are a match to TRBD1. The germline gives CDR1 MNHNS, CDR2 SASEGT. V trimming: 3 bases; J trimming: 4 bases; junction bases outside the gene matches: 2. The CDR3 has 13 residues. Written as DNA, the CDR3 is TGTGCCAGCAGTGACAGGGGGTCCACTGAAGCTTTCTTT. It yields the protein CASSDRGSTEAFF.

Here the CDR3 DNA reads TGTGCCAGCAGGGGGGCTTGGGATACGCAGTATTTT. It translates to CASRGAWDTQYF. The chain recombines TRBV6-1 with TRBJ2-3, with D perhaps matching TRBD1 (6 bases). This CDR3 region has 12 residues. The V end lost 6 bases, the J end lost 6 bases, and 10 bases lay between the germline ends. CDR1 and CDR2 from the germline V gene are MNHNS and SASEGT.

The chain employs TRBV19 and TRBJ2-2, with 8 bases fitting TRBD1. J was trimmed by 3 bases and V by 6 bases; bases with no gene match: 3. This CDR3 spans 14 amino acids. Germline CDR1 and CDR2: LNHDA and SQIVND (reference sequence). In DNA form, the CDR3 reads TGTGCCAGTAGCCCAGGGGGCTACACCGGGGAGCTGTTTTTT. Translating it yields CASSPGGYTGELFF.

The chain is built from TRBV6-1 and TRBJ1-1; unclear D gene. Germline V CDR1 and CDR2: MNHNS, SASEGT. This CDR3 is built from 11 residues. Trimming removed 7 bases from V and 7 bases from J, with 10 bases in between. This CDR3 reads CASKEEGEAFF. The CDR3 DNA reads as TGTGCCAGCAAGGAGGAGGGTGAAGCTTTCTTT.

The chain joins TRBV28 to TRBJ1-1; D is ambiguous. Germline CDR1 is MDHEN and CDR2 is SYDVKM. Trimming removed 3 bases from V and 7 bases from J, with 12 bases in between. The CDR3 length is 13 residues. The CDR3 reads CASSFPGGGEAFF. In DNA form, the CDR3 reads TGTGCCAGCAGTTTCCCCGGCGGAGGTGAAGCTTTCTTT.

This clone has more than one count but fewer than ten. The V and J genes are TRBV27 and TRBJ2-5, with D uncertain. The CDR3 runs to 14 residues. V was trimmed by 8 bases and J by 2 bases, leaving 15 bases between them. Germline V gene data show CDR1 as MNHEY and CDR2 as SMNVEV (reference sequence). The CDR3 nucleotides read TGTGCCAGCTCCAAGCAGGTGGCTCAAGAGACCCAGTACTTC. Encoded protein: CASSKQVAQETQYF.

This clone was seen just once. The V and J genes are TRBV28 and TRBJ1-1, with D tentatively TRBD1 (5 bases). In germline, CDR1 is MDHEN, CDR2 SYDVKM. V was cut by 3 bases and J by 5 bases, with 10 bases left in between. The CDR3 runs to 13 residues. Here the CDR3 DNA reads TGTGCCAGCAGTTTTTCAGGGATTACTGAAGCTTTCTTT. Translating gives CASSFSGITEAFF.

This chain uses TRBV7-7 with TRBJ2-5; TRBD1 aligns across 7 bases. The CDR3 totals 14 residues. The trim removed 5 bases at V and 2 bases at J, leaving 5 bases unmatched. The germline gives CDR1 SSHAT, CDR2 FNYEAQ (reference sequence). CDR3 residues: CASSLTGSQETQYF. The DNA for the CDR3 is TGTGCCAGCAGCCTGACAGGGAGTCAAGAGACCCAGTACTTC. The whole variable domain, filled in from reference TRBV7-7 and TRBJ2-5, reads GAGVSQSPRYKVTKRGQDVTLRCDPISSHATLYWYQQALGQGPEFLTYFNYEAQPDKSGLPSDRFSAERPEGSISTLTIQRTEQRDSAMYRCASSLTGSQETQYFGPGTRLLVL.

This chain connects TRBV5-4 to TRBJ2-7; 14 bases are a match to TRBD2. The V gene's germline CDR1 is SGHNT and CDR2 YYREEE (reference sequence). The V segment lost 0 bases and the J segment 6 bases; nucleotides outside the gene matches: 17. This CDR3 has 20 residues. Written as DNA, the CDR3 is TGTGCCAGCAGCTTGGTCCGACTAGCGGGAGGGCCGATCAGTCACCGCGAGCAGTACTTC. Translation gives CASSLVRLAGGPISHREQYF.

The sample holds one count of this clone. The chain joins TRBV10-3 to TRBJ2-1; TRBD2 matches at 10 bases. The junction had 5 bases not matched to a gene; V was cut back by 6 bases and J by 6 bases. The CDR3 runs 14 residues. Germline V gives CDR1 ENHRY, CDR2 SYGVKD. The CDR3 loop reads CAIRGAGGTNEQFF. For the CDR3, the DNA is TGTGCCATCAGGGGAGCGGGAGGGACCAATGAGCAGTTCTTC.